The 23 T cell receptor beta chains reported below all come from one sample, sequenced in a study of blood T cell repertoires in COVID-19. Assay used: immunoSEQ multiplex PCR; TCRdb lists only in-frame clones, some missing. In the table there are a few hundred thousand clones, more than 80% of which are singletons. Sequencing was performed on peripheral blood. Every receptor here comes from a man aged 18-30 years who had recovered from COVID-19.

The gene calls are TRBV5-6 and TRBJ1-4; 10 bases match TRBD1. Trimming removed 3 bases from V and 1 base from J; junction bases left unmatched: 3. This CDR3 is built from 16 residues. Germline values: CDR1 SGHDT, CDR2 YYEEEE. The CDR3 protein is CASSWTGGLTNEKLFF. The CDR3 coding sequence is TGTGCCAGCAGCTGGACAGGGGGATTAACTAATGAAAAACTGTTTTTT.

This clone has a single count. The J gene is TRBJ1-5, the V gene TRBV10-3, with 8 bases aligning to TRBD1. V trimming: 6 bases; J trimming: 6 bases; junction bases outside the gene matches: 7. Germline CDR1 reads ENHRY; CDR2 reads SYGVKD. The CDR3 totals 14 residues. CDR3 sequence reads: CAIRSDREGQPQHF. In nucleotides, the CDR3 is TGTGCCATCAGGTCGGACAGGGAAGGTCAGCCCCAGCATTTT.

Here the CDR3 reads CASTPGGGWTGELFF. CDR3 nucleotide sequence: TGTGCCAGCACCCCGGGGGGGGGATGGACCGGGGAGCTGTTTTTT. The rearrangement uses TRBV25-1 and TRBJ2-2; TRBD2 agrees at 8 bases. The CDR3 runs to 15 residues. V lost 7 bases to trimming and J lost 5 bases; unmatched junction nucleotides: 9. CDR1 and CDR2 (germline): MGHDK, SYGVNS.

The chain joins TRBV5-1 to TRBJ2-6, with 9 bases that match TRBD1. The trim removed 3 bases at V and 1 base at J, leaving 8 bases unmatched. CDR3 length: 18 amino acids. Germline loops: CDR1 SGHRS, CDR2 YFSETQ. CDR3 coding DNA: TGCGCCAGCAGCTGGACGACAGGGGGTTATTCTGGGGCCAACGTCCTGACTTTC. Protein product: CASSWTTGGYSGANVLTF.

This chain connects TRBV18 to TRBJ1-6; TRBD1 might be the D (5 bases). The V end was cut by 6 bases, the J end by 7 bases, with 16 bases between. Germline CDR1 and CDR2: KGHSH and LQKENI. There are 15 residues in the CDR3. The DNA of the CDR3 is TGTGCCAGCTCCCGCGACAGCCTAACCAATTCACCCCTCCACTTT. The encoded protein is CASSRDSLTNSPLHF.

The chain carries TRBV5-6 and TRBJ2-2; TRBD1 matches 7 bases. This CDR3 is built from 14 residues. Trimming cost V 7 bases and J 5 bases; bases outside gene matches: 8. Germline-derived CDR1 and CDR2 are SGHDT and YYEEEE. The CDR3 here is CASLKGAGTGELFF. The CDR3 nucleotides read TGTGCCAGCCTGAAGGGGGCTGGGACCGGGGAGCTGTTTTTT.

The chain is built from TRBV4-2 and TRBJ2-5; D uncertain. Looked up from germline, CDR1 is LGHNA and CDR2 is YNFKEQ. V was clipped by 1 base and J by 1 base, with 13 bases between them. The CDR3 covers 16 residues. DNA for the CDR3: TGTGCCAGCAGCCAAGGGTGGAGCAACATCCAAGAGACCCAGTACTTC. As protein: CASSQGWSNIQETQYF.

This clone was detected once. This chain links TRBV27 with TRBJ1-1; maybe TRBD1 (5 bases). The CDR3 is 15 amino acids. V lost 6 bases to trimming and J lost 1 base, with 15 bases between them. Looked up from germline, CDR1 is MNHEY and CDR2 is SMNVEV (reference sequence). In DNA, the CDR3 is TGTGCCAGCAGCTGGGACCGCGGGGGGAACACTGAAGCTTTCTTT. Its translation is CASSWDRGGNTEAFF.

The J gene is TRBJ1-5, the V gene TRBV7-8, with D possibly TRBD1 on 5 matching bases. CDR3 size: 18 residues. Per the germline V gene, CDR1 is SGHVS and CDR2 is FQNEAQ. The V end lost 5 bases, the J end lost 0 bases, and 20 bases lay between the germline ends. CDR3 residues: CASSVYKVGGDSNQPQHF. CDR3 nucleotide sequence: TGTGCCAGCAGCGTCTATAAGGTGGGGGGAGATAGCAATCAGCCCCAGCATTTT.

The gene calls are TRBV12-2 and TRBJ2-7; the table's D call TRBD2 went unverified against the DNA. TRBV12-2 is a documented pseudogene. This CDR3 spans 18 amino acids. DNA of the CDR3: TGTGCAAGTCGCTCTCCCTATTACCTAACTAGCGGGAGGGGCGAGCAGTACTTC. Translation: CASRSPYYLTSGRGEQYF.

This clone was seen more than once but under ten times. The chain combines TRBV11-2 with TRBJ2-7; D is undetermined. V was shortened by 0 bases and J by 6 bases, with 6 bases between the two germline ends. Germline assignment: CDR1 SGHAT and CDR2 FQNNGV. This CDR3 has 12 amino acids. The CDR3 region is CASSLEAGEQYF. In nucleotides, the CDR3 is TGTGCCAGCAGCTTAGAGGCAGGCGAGCAGTACTTC.

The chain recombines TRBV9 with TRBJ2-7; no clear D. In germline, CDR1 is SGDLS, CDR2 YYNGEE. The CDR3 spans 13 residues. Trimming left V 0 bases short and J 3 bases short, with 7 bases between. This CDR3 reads CASSVGLHYEQYF. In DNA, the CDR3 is TGTGCCAGCAGCGTAGGGTTACACTACGAGCAGTACTTC.

CDR3 coding DNA: TGTGCCAGGAAACAGGGCCGGTGTGCCGTCGCTTTCTTT. Amino acids: CARKQGRCAVAFF. This sequence joins TRBV21-1 and TRBJ1-1; the D call in the table, TRBD1, was not verified against the DNA. TRBV21-1 is marked as a pseudogene. This CDR3 is built from 13 residues.

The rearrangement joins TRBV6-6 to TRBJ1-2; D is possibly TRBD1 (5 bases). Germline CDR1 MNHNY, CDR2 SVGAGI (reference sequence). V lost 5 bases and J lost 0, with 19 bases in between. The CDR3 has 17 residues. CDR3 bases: TGTGCCAGCAGTCTAACGGGGGAAGGGGCTTCTAACTATGGCTACACCTTC. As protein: CASSLTGEGASNYGYTF.

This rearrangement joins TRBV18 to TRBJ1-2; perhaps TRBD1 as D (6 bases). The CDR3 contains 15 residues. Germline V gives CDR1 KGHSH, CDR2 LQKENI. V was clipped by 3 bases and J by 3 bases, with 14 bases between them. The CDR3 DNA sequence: TGTGCCAGCTCACCGGCGGGGGGCCTTCACTATGGCTACACCTTC. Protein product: CASSPAGGLHYGYTF.

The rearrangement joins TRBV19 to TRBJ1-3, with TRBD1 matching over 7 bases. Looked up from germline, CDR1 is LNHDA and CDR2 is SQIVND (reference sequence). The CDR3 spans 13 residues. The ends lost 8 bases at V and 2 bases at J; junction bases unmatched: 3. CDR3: CASRDRAGNTIYF. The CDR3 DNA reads TGTGCCAGTCGGGACAGAGCTGGAAACACCATATATTTT.

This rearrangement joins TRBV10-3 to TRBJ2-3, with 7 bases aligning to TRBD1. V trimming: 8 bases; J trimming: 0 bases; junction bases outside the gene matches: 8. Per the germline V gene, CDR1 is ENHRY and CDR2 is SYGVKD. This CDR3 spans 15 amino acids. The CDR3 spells CAIQPGTASTDTQYF. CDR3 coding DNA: TGTGCCATCCAACCCGGGACAGCTAGCACAGATACGCAGTATTTT.

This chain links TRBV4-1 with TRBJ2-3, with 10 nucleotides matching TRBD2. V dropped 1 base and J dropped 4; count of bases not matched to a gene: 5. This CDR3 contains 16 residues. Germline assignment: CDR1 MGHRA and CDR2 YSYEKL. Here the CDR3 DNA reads TGCGCCAGCAGCCAAGCCAGCGGGGGGGCCTCAGATACGCAGTATTTT. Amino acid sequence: CASSQASGGASDTQYF.

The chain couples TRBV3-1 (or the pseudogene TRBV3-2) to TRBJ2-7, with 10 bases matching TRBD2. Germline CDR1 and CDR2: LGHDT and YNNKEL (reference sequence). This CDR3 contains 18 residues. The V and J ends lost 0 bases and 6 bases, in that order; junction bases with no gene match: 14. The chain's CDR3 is CASSQEGVRRLAGVEQYF. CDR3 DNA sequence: TGTGCCAGCAGCCAAGAGGGCGTTAGGCGGCTAGCGGGAGTCGAGCAGTACTTC.

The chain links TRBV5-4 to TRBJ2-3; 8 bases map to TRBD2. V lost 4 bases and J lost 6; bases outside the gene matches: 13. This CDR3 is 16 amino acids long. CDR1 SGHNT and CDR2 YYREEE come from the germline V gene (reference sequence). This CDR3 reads CASSHETSVFSDTQYF. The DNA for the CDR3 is TGTGCCAGCAGCCACGAGACTAGCGTCTTTTCTGATACGCAGTATTTT.

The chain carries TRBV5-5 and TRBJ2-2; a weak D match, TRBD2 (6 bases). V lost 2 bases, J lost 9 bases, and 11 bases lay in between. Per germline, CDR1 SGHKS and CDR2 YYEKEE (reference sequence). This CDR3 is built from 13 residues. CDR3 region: CASSFGGSRELFF. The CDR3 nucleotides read TGTGCCAGCAGCTTTGGGGGGAGCAGGGAGCTGTTTTTT.

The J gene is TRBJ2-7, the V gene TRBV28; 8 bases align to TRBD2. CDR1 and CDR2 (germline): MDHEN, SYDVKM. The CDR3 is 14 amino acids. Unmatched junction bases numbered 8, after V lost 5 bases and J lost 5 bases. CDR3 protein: CASSDPGLVHEQYF. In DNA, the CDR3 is TGTGCCAGCAGTGATCCGGGACTAGTCCACGAGCAGTACTTC. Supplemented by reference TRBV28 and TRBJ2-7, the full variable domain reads DVKVTQSSRYLVKRTGEKVFLECVQDMDHENMFWYRQDPGLGLRLIYFSYDVKMKEKGDIPEGYSVSREKKERFSLILESASTNQTSMYLCASSDPGLVHEQYFGPGTRLTVT.

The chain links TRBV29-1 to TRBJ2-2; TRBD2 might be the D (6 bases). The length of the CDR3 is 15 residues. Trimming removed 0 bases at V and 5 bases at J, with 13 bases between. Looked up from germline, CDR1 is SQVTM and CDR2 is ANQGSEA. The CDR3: CSVEDFGGATGELFF. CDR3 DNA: TGCAGCGTTGAAGATTTCGGGGGTGCGACCGGGGAGCTGTTTTTT.